This T cell receptor (beta chain) comes out of a study of vaccination and CD4 T cells after COVID-19. Turning to the study itself: Post-vaccine specimens were obtained a median 72 days after dose two (range 14 to 241).

Treatment reported: roughly ten-day PBMC culture with coronavirus spike peptide pools or control peptides (ViraFEST assay). TCRs were sequenced by ViraFEST after antigen-specific T cells had been expanded with peptide pools. When approximately 10 days of culture had elapsed, CD4+ T cells were isolated by negative selection. Sequencing of cultured CD4+ T cell DNA used the Oncomine TCR Beta short-read assay. The source of extracted genomic DNA was cultured CD4+ T cells. A single record per CDR3 protein comes from TCRdb applying MiXCR to the PCR reads. The table has 9,500 to 10,000 distinct CDR3 sequences, around 68% seen once. Trimming removed 2 bases at V and 10 bases at J, with 14 bases between. CDR3 length: 13 amino acids. The germline CDR1 and CDR2 sequences are SEHNR and FQNEAQ (reference sequence). As for this clonotype: What it binds is not known.

This TCR came from a human donor who had recovered from COVID-19. The sample was CD4+ T cells from blood, cultured in vitro. This rearrangement joins TRBV7-9 to TRBJ1-2; D unclear. Written as DNA, the CDR3 is TGTGCCAGCAGCTTAAGACTGTTCTCAGACTACACCTTC. Protein sequence: CASSLRLFSDYTF.